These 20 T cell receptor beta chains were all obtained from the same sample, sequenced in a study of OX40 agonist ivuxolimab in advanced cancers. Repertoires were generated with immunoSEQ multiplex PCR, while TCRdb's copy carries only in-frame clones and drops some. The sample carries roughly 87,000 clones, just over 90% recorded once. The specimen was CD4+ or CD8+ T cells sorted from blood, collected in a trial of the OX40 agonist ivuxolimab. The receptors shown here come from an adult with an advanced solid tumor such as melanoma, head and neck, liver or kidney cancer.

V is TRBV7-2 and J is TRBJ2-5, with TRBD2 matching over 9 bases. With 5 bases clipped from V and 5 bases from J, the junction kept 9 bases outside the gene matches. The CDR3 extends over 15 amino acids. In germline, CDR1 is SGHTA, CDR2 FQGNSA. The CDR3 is CASSEVAGAAETQYF. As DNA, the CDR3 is TGTGCCAGCAGCGAAGTAGCGGGAGCTGCCGAGACCCAGTACTTC.

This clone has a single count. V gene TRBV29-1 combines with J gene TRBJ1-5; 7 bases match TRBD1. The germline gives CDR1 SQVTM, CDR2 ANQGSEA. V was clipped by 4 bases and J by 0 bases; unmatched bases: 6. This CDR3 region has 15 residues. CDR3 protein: CSVVPTGYSNQPQHF. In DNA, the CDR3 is TGCAGCGTTGTACCGACAGGGTATAGCAATCAGCCCCAGCATTTT.

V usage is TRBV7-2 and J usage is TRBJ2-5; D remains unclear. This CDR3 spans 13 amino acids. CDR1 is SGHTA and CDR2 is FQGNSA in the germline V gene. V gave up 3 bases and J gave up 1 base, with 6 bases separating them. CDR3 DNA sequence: TGTGCCAGCAGCTTGAGCTTCCAAGAGACCCAGTACTTC. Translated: CASSLSFQETQYF.

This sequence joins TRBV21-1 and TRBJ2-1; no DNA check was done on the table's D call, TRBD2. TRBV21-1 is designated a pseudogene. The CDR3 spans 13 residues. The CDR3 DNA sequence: TGTGCCAGCAGCAAAGCCGGAGGCGGTGAGCAGTTCTTC. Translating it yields CASSKAGGGEQFF.

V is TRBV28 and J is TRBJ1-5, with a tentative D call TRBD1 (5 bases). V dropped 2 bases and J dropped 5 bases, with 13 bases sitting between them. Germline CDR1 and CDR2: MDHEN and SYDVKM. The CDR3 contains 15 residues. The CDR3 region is CASSLPLRGDQPQHF. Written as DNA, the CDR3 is TGTGCCAGCAGTTTACCCTTGAGAGGGGATCAGCCCCAGCATTTT.

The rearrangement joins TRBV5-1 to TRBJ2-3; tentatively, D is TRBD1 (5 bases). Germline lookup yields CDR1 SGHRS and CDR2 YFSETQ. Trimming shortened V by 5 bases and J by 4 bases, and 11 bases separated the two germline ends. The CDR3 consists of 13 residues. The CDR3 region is CASRQDVADTQYF. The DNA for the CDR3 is TGCGCCAGCAGACAGGACGTGGCAGATACGCAGTATTTT.

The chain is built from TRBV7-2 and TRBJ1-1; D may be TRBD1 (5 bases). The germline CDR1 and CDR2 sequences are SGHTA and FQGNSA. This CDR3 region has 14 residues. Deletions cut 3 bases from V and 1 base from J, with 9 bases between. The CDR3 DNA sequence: TGTGCCAGCAGCTTCTCAGGACAGAACACTGAAGCTTTCTTT. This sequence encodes CASSFSGQNTEAFF.

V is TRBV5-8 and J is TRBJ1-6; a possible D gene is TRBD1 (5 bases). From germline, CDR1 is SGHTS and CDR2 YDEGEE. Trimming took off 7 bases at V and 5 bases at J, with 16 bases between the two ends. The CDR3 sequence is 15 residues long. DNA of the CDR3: TGTGCCAGCGATTTTCGGGGCCTTGATAATTCACCCCTCCACTTT. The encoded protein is CASDFRGLDNSPLHF.

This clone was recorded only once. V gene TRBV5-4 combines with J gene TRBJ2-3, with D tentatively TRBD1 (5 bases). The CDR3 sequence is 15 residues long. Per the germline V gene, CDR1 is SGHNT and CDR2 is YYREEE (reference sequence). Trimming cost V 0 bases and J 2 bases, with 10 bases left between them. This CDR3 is CASSLVGPTTDTQYF. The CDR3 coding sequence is TGTGCCAGCAGCTTGGTGGGGCCAACCACAGATACGCAGTATTTT.

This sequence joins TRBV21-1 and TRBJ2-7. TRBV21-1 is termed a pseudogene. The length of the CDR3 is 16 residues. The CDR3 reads CASSSEWWQGDYEQYF. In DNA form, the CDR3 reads TGTGCCAGCAGCTCCGAATGGTGGCAGGGAGACTACGAGCAGTACTTC.

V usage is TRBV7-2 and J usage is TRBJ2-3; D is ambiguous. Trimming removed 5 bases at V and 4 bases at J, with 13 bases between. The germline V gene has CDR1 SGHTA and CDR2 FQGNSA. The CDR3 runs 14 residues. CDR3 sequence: CASSASGWSDTQYF. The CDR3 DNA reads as TGTGCCAGCAGCGCATCGGGTTGGTCAGATACGCAGTATTTT.

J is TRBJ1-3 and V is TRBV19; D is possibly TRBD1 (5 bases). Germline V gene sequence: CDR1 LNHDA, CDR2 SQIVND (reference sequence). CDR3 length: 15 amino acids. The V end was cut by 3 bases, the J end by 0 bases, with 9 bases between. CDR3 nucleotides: TGTGCCAGTAGTATCACAGGTTCCTCTGGAAACACCATATATTTT. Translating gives CASSITGSSGNTIYF.

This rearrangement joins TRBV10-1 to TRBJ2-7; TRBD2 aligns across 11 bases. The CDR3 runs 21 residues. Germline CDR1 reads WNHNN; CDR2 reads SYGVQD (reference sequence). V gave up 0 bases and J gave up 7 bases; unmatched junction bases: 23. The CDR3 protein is CASSESAPWTSGYAREQEQYF. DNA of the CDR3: TGCGCCAGCAGTGAGTCCGCGCCATGGACTAGCGGGTATGCCCGAGAGCAGGAGCAGTACTTC.

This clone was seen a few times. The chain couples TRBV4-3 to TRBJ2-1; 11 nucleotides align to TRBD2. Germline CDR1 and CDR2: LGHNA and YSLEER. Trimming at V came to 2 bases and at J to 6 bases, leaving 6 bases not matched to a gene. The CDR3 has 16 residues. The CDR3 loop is CASSQNTGLAANEQFF. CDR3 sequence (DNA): TGCGCCAGCAGCCAAAATACGGGACTAGCGGCCAATGAGCAGTTCTTC.

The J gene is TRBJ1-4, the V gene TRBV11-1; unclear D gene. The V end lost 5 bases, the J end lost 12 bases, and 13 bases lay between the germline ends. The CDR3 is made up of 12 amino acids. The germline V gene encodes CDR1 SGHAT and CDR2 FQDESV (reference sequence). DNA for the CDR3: TGTGCCAGCAGCAACGTCATGGGCGAACTGTTTTTT. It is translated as CASSNVMGELFF.

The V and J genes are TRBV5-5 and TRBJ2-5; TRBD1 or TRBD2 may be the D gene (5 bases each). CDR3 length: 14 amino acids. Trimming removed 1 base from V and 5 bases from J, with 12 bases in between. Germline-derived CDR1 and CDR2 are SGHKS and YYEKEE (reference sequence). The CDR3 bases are TGTGCCAGCAGCTTGTTCGGGGCGGAGGAGACCCAGTACTTC. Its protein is CASSLFGAEETQYF.

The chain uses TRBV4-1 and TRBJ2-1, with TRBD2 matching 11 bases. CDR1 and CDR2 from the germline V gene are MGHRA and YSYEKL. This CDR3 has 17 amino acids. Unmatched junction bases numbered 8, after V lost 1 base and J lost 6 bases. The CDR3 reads CASSQAHGTSGFNEQFF. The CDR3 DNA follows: TGCGCCAGCAGCCAAGCTCATGGGACTAGCGGATTCAATGAGCAGTTCTTC.

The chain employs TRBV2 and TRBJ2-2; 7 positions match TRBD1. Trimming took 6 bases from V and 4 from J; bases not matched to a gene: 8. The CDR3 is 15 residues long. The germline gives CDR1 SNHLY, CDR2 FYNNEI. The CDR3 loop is CASRPSTGVTGELFF. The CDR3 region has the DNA TGTGCCAGCAGACCCTCCACAGGGGTCACCGGGGAGCTGTTTTTT.

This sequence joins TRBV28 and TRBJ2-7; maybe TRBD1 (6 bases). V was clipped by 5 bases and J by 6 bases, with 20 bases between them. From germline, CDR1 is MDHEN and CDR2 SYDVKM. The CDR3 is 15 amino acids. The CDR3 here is CASSQTGGAKGEQYF. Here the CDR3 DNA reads TGTGCCAGCAGTCAGACAGGCGGCGCGAAGGGCGAGCAGTACTTC.

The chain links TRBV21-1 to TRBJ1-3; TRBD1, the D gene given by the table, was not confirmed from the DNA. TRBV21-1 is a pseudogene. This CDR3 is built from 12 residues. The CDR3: CASSRPSGTGTF. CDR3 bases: TGTGCCAGCAGCAGACCCTCCGGGACAGGGACTTTT.